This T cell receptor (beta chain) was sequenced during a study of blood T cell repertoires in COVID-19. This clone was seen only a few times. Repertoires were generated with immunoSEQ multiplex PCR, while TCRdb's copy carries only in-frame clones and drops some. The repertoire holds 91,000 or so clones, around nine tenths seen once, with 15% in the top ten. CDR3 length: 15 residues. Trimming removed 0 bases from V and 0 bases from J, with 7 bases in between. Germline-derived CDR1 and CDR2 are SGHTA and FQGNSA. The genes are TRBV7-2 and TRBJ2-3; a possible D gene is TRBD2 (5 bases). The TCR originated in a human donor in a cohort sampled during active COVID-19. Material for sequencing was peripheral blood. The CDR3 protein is CASSLARESTDTQYF. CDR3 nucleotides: TGTGCCAGCAGCTTAGCGAGGGAAAGCACAGATACGCAGTATTTT.